This T cell receptor beta chain originates from a study of T cell responses to AZD1222 COVID-19 vaccine. Profiled with immunoSEQ multiplex PCR; TCRdb holds only in-frame clones, not every one. This table holds about 160,000 clones, 92% found once. The TCR sequence derives from an adult who received the AZD1222 COVID-19 vaccine. The sequencing used peripheral blood, collected 28 days after the second AZD1222 dose.

The CDR3 DNA is TGTGCCAGCAGTGAAATACATAATTCACCCCTCCACTTT. This gives the protein CASSEIHNSPLHF. The genes are TRBV2 and TRBJ1-6, with D uncertain. This CDR3 has 13 residues. The germline V and J ends were trimmed by 2 bases and 5 bases, with 4 bases remaining between them. Per germline, CDR1 SNHLY and CDR2 FYNNEI. Looking up the rest from reference TRBV2 and TRBJ1-6 gives the full variable domain: EPEVTQTPSHQVTQMGQEVILRCVPISNHLYFYWYRQILGQKVEFLVSFYNNEISEKSEIFDDQFSVERPDGSNFTLKIRSTKLEDSAMYFCASSEIHNSPLHFGNGTRLTVT.